The sample holds a few counts of the clone carrying this T cell receptor beta chain. TCRdb ran MiXCR on the 5' RACE reads and lists one entry per CDR3 protein. The profile shows some 54,000 distinct CDR3 sequences, around 7% of them singletons. The data were taken from a study of T cells after yellow fever vaccination. The CDR3 sequence is 16 residues long. Germline V gives CDR1 SGDLS, CDR2 YYNGEE. Trimming took 3 bases from V and 5 from J; bases not matched to a gene: 10. Study results and caveats: After the booster, around 95% of CD4 and just over 85% of CD8 primary-response clones were re-detected.

This specimen was CD8+ T cells not binding an NS4B(214-222) dextramer, sorted from PBMCs, taken approximately 47 days after the first yellow fever vaccination. This clonotype originated in a young man who received the YFV17D yellow fever vaccine. The chain is built from TRBV9 and TRBJ1-4, with TRBD1 identical over 7 bases. CDR3 amino acids: CASSGHDRETNEKLFF. Written as DNA, the CDR3 is TGTGCCAGCAGCGGACACGACAGGGAAACCAATGAAAAACTGTTTTTT.